The clone carrying this TCR beta chain has only one observation. With 1 base removed from V and 7 bases from J, the gap between germline ends came to 17 bases. CDR1 DFQATT and CDR2 SNEGSKA come from the germline V gene (reference sequence). The CDR3 consists of 15 residues. PCR was performed a second time for about 7 to 11 cycles using a sample-barcoded 5' primer and a J-beta primer mix. MiXCR was run by TCRdb on the 5' RACE reads, yielding one entry per CDR3 protein. The profile covers roughly 1,300,000 distinct CDR3 sequences, with approximately 63% appearing a single time and 6.5% to 8.5% taken by the ten largest. This entry belongs to a study of blood T cells in healthy people across ages.

This TCR derives from a man younger than 30 in good health. The sequencing input was blood. This rearrangement joins TRBV20-1 to TRBJ1-5; D unclear. The CDR3 sequence is CSARGEVTQRQPQHF. In nucleotides, the CDR3 is TGCAGTGCTAGAGGAGAGGTAACTCAACGGCAGCCCCAGCATTTT.